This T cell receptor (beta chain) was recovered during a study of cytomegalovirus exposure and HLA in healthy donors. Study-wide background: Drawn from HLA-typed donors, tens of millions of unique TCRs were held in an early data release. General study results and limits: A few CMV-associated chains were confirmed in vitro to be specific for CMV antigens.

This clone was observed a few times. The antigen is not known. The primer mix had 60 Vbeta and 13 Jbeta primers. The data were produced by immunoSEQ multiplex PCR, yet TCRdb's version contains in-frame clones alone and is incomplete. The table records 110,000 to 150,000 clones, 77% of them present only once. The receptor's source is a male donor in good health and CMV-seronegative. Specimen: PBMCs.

The CDR3 DNA reads TGTGCCAGCAGTTACAGAGGGACTAGCGGCTACGAGCAGTACTTC. It is translated as CASSYRGTSGYEQYF. J is TRBJ2-7 and V is TRBV6-5, with TRBD2 matching over 11 bases. The V gene's germline CDR1 is MNHEY and CDR2 SVGAGI. The V gene end was trimmed by 2 bases and the J gene end by 3 bases; junction bases not matched to a gene: 3. The CDR3 extends over 15 amino acids.